This TCR beta chain was sequenced for a study of T cells after posttransplantation cyclophosphamide. Profiled with immunoSEQ multiplex PCR; TCRdb holds only in-frame clones, not every one. The repertoire holds some 2,200 clones, around 70% seen once, with approximately 8.8% in the top ten. Cyclophosphamide on days +3 and +4 followed busulfan-fludarabine conditioning and a marrow graft. Germline CDR1 and CDR2: SGHVS and FQNEAQ. The CDR3 has 15 residues. The junction had 5 bases not matched to a gene; V was cut back by 5 bases and J by 4 bases. This sequence joins TRBV7-8 and TRBJ2-1; the match to TRBD1 covers 10 bases. The sample in question was PBMCs, obtained 33 to 35 days after a stem cell transplant with posttransplant cyclophosphamide. This receptor was obtained from a male patient aged 45-60 years who received an allogeneic stem cell transplant from a related donor and was CMV-positive. Some T cells may be transferred from the graft donor. The CDR3 DNA sequence: TGTGCCAGCAGCCCCGGACAGGGGGGATACAATGAGCAGTTCTTC. Translated, it gives CASSPGQGGYNEQFF. The full variable domain, completed using reference TRBV7-8 and TRBJ2-1, is GAGVSQSPRYKVAKRGQDVALRCDPISGHVSLFWYQQALGQGPEFLTYFQNEAQLDKSGLPSDRFFAERPEGSVSTLKIQRTQQEDSAVYLCASSPGQGGYNEQFFGPGTRLTVL.